The 27 T cell receptor beta chains below come from one sample, sequenced in a study of blood T cell repertoires in COVID-19. The repertoire was sequenced with immunoSEQ multiplex PCR; TCRdb's copy has only in-frame clones and lacks some. Among tens of thousands of clones listed, more than 75% were seen once. The sequenced material came from PBMCs or T cells enriched from blood (not recorded which). Receptors were obtained from a woman aged 40 to 50 who had recovered from COVID-19.

The chain uses TRBV19 and TRBJ2-1; 8 bases are a match to TRBD2. Germline trimming cut 3 bases from V and 7 bases from J; bases unmatched to any gene: 11. Per the germline V gene, CDR1 is LNHDA and CDR2 is SQIVND (reference sequence). The CDR3 totals 16 residues. CDR3 loop: CASSIPSRGAGNEQFF. CDR3 bases: TGTGCCAGTAGTATTCCGTCGCGGGGGGCCGGTAATGAGCAGTTCTTC.

This rearrangement joins TRBV9 to TRBJ2-1; weak D call: TRBD2 (5 bases). Trimming left V 3 bases short and J 0 bases short, with 10 bases between. The CDR3 is 15 residues long. CDR1 is SGDLS and CDR2 is YYNGEE in the germline V gene. The CDR3 reads CASSEDLSSYNEQFF. In DNA, the CDR3 is TGTGCCAGCAGCGAGGACTTGAGCTCCTACAATGAGCAGTTCTTC.

The rearrangement links TRBV7-9 to TRBJ1-2, with D tentatively TRBD1 (5 bases). Germline values: CDR1 SEHNR, CDR2 FQNEAQ (reference sequence). With 5 bases removed from V and 6 bases from J, the gap between germline ends came to 13 bases. The length of the CDR3 is 13 residues. CDR3 in amino acids: CASSLQDQDGYTF. In DNA form, the CDR3 reads TGTGCCAGCAGCCTACAGGACCAGGATGGCTACACCTTC.

This chain uses TRBV29-1 with TRBJ2-3, with D tentatively TRBD1 (6 bases). CDR1 and CDR2 (germline): SQVTM, ANQGSEA. Trimming took 7 bases from V and 2 from J, leaving 13 bases between them. This CDR3 comprises 13 residues. CDR3 DNA: TGCAGCGGCGGACAGCCCCTCACAGATACGCAGTATTTT. The encoded protein is CSGGQPLTDTQYF.

The chain recombines TRBV5-1 with TRBJ1-3, with 9 bases identical to TRBD1. The V segment lost 4 bases and the J segment 0 bases; nucleotides outside the gene matches: 11. Germline loops: CDR1 SGHRS, CDR2 YFSETQ. CDR3 length: 18 residues. CDR3 in DNA: TGCGCCAGCAGCCAACCTCCCCGGACAGGGGTCTCTGGAAACACCATATATTTT. Translation: CASSQPPRTGVSGNTIYF.

The rearrangement links TRBV3-1 (or the pseudogene TRBV3-2) to TRBJ2-7, with 10 bases matching TRBD2. This CDR3 has 16 amino acids. V lost 4 bases, J lost 0 bases, and 6 bases stayed unmatched. Germline V gene lookup returns CDR1 LGHDT and CDR2 YNNKEL (reference sequence). CDR3 coding DNA: TGTGCCAGCAGCCCGCTAGCGGGGGAGCTCTCCTACGAGCAGTACTTC. This codes for CASSPLAGELSYEQYF.

The gene calls are TRBV5-4 and TRBJ2-2, with 8 bases aligning to TRBD1. V lost 0 bases, J lost 7 bases, and 5 bases stayed unmatched. From germline, CDR1 is SGHNT and CDR2 YYREEE (reference sequence). The CDR3 contains 15 residues. Here the CDR3 reads CASSLDRGVVGELFF. CDR3 bases: TGTGCCAGCAGCTTGGACAGGGGGGTGGTCGGGGAGCTGTTTTTT.

The chain has TRBV5-6 and TRBJ2-2; D perhaps matches TRBD2 (5 bases). Between the trimmed V and J ends, which lost 2 bases and 1 base, there was a span of 9 bases. Per the germline V gene, CDR1 is SGHDT and CDR2 is YYEEEE. The CDR3 has 15 amino acids. In DNA, the CDR3 is TGTGCCAGCAGCTTTGGACTCGTGAACACCGGGGAGCTGTTTTTT. Its translation is CASSFGLVNTGELFF.

The J gene is TRBJ1-5, the V gene TRBV12-3 or TRBV12-4; 8 nucleotides align to TRBD1. This CDR3 is 13 amino acids long. Losses at the gene ends were 6 bases for V and 5 bases for J; bases not matched to a gene: 3. This CDR3 is CASRIQGDQPQHF. The CDR3 coding sequence is TGTGCCAGCAGGATACAGGGGGATCAGCCCCAGCATTTT.

This clone was observed once. The rearrangement joins TRBV5-4 to TRBJ1-2, with D unresolved. Germline V gene data show CDR1 as SGHNT and CDR2 as YYREEE (reference sequence). Trimming took off 0 bases at V and 3 bases at J, with 6 bases between the two ends. The CDR3 length is 13 residues. The CDR3 DNA is TGTGCCAGCAGCTTGGACGCGTACTATGGCTACACCTTC. This sequence encodes CASSLDAYYGYTF.

This rearrangement joins TRBV5-4 to TRBJ2-1, with D hard to call. V lost 4 bases and J lost 4, with 9 bases in between. There are 13 residues in the CDR3. Germline V gives CDR1 SGHNT, CDR2 YYREEE (reference sequence). The CDR3 region is CASSRTAYNEQFF. DNA of the CDR3: TGTGCCAGCAGCCGAACAGCTTACAATGAGCAGTTCTTC.

The V and J genes are TRBV3-1 (or the pseudogene TRBV3-2) and TRBJ1-5, with 11 positions matching TRBD1. CDR1 LGHDT and CDR2 YNNKEL come from the germline V gene (reference sequence). J lost 3 bases, V lost 1 base, and 5 bases had no gene match. The CDR3 has 17 residues. The CDR3 reads CASSQAWTGGPNQPQHF. The CDR3 DNA reads as TGTGCCAGCAGCCAAGCATGGACAGGGGGCCCCAATCAGCCCCAGCATTTT.

The CDR3 DNA reads TGCGCCAGCAGCCTCCTGACAGGAGGTCTAACAGATACGCAGTATTTT. As protein: CASSLLTGGLTDTQYF. This chain links TRBV10-2 with TRBJ2-3; a weak D match, TRBD1 (6 bases). Germline loops: CDR1 WSHSY, CDR2 SAAADI. The CDR3 contains 16 residues. The V end lost 6 bases, the J end lost 3 bases, and 19 bases lay between the germline ends.

The chain combines TRBV14 with TRBJ2-1, with a tentative D call TRBD2 (5 bases). This CDR3 has 11 amino acids. Germline V lookup: CDR1 SGHDN, CDR2 FVKESK. The V end was cut by 6 bases, the J end by 10 bases, with 10 bases between. The CDR3: CASSRTLEQFF. As DNA, the CDR3 is TGTGCCAGCAGTAGGACTCTCGAGCAGTTCTTC.

The chain is built from TRBV19 and TRBJ1-3; perhaps TRBD1 as D (6 bases). V was pared by 4 bases and J by 8 bases, with 6 bases between. The length of the CDR3 is 11 residues. Germline V gene data show CDR1 as LNHDA and CDR2 as SQIVND (reference sequence). In nucleotides, the CDR3 is TGTGCCAGTAGTAAGGGGGACACCATATATTTT. Translation: CASSKGDTIYF.

This clone was detected only a few times. The rearrangement joins TRBV7-2 to TRBJ2-2; no reliable D call. The CDR3 extends over 11 amino acids. Germline V gives CDR1 SGHTA, CDR2 FQGNSA. V was trimmed by 8 bases and J by 6 bases, leaving 7 bases between them. The CDR3 DNA reads as TGTGCCAGCTACGAGGCCGGGGAGCTGTTTTTT. Translating it yields CASYEAGELFF.

The V call is TRBV6-1, the J call TRBJ1-2; D not certain. Germline V gives CDR1 MNHNS, CDR2 SASEGT. Trimming took 4 bases from V and 1 from J, leaving 13 bases between them. This CDR3 has 15 residues. Here the CDR3 DNA reads TGTGCCAGCAGTGCAGCCGGGATGAATAACTATGGCTACACCTTC. Protein product: CASSAAGMNNYGYTF.

This sequence joins TRBV29-1 and TRBJ2-5, with 11 positions matching TRBD1. This CDR3 contains 13 residues. The junction had 6 bases not matched to a gene; V was cut back by 7 bases and J by 5 bases. Per the germline V gene, CDR1 is SQVTM and CDR2 is ANQGSEA. CDR3 in DNA: TGCAGCGGTGGACAGGGGGCTGGGGAGACCCAGTACTTC. Its translation: CSGGQGAGETQYF.

The genes are TRBV5-6 and TRBJ2-1, with TRBD1 matching over 8 bases. V shed 4 bases and J 4 bases; nucleotides not matched to a gene: 16. The CDR3 totals 18 residues. The germline V gene encodes CDR1 SGHDT and CDR2 YYEEEE. CDR3 nucleotides: TGTGCCAGCAGCACACTGCCCCGGACAGGGTCCTTTTACAATGAGCAGTTCTTC. This codes for CASSTLPRTGSFYNEQFF.

This chain uses TRBV11-3 with TRBJ2-7, with D possibly being TRBD2 (6 bases). CDR3 size: 15 residues. Trimming took off 3 bases at V and 2 bases at J, with 14 bases between the two ends. The germline V gene encodes CDR1 SGHNT and CDR2 YENEEA. This CDR3 reads CASSFSPGGTYEQYF. CDR3 DNA: TGTGCCAGCAGCTTTTCTCCCGGGGGAACCTACGAGCAGTACTTC.

In its sample, this clone was seen once. V is TRBV20-1 and J is TRBJ1-2, with a weak D call TRBD1 (6 bases). Trimming removed 5 bases from V and 9 bases from J, with 13 bases in between. From germline, CDR1 is DFQATT and CDR2 SNEGSKA (reference sequence). This CDR3 comprises 11 residues. CDR3 in DNA: TGCAGTGCTGCACAGGGTCGGCGCTACACCTTC. Translating it yields CSAAQGRRYTF.

This chain connects TRBV4-2 to TRBJ2-7, with TRBD1 matching over 12 bases. Germline V gene lookup returns CDR1 LGHNA and CDR2 YNFKEQ. J lost 4 bases, V lost 0 bases, and 7 bases had no gene match. The CDR3 sequence is 17 residues long. This CDR3 reads CASSQESRDRGLYEQYF. The CDR3 nucleotides read TGTGCCAGCAGCCAAGAATCAAGGGACAGGGGGCTTTACGAGCAGTACTTC.

The chain is built from TRBV5-4 and TRBJ2-7; 9 bases map to TRBD1. V trimming: 4 bases; J trimming: 3 bases; junction bases outside the gene matches: 8. Per germline, CDR1 SGHNT and CDR2 YYREEE (reference sequence). This CDR3 has 15 residues. The CDR3 bases are TGTGCCAGCAGCCTAAAGACAGGGGGGTACTACGAGCAGTACTTC. It translates to CASSLKTGGYYEQYF.

The chain's CDR3 is CAISESNRDRGHESYEQYF. In DNA, the CDR3 is TGTGCCATCAGTGAGTCGAATCGGGACAGGGGGCATGAGTCCTACGAGCAGTACTTC. The chain joins TRBV10-3 to TRBJ2-7, with 12 positions matching TRBD1. Unmatched junction bases numbered 10, after V lost 0 bases and J lost 1 base. The CDR3 loop spans 19 amino acids. Germline V gene data show CDR1 as ENHRY and CDR2 as SYGVKD.

V usage is TRBV12-5 and J usage is TRBJ1-2, with D unclear. The CDR3 is made up of 17 amino acids. Germline V gives CDR1 LGHNT, CDR2 FRNRAP. The V and J ends lost 0 bases and 5 bases respectively, with 19 bases between them. The CDR3 loop reads CASGLVVSKIGFYGYTF. In DNA form, the CDR3 reads TGTGCTAGTGGTTTGGTAGTGTCGAAGATCGGGTTTTATGGCTACACCTTC. The full variable domain, rest sourced from reference TRBV12-5 and TRBJ1-2, is DARVTQTPRHKVTEMGQEVTMRCQPILGHNTVFWYRQTMMQGLELLAYFRNRAPLDDSGMPKDRFSAEMPDATLATLKIQPSEPRDSAVYFCASGLVVSKIGFYGYTFGSGTRLTVV.

This chain joins TRBV7-9 and TRBJ2-7; 10 bases match TRBD1. V was clipped by 7 bases and J by 5 bases; unmatched bases: 8. The CDR3 is 14 residues long. From germline, CDR1 is SEHNR and CDR2 FQNEAQ (reference sequence). The CDR3 sequence: CASTPGTGAHEQYF. CDR3 DNA sequence: TGTGCCAGCACCCCCGGGACAGGGGCCCACGAGCAGTACTTC.

The CDR3 nucleotides are TGTGCCAGCAGCAGACGGGGTAATTCACCCCTCCACTTT. Its translation: CASSRRGNSPLHF. The chain employs TRBV21-1 and TRBJ1-6. TRBV21-1 is listed as a pseudogene. The CDR3 covers 13 residues.